This T cell receptor (beta chain) was documented in a study of vaccination and CD4 T cells after COVID-19. Study results and limitations: Analysis of convalescent patients found that 304 of 307 vaccine-specific clones were spike mono-reactive.

Sequenced with the Oncomine TCR Beta short-read assay was DNA taken from cultured CD4+ T cells. Genomic DNA was drawn out of CD4+ T cells grown in culture. One entry per CDR3 protein, called by TCRdb with MiXCR from the PCR reads. The sample consists of some 9,700 distinct CDR3 sequences, roughly a third of them appearing once. In germline, CDR1 is SGHTA, CDR2 FQGNSA. V trimming: 4 bases; J trimming: 1 base; junction bases outside the gene matches: 3. This CDR3 contains 14 residues. This clonotype was seen only a few times. The antigen remains undetermined. Treatment here: roughly ten-day PBMC culture with coronavirus spike peptide pools or control peptides (ViraFEST assay). Collection of the unexposed donor's CD4+ T cells took place before the COVID-19 pandemic (2011-2018). Fresh IL-2 medium replaced half the culture medium on days 3 and 7.

The chain couples TRBV7-2 to TRBJ1-1; 7 bases agree with TRBD1. Sequencing was carried out using CD4+ T cells from blood, cultured in vitro. The receptor was derived from a human donor in good health. The CDR3 bases are TGTGCCAGCAGCTACAGGGGACCGAACACTGAAGCTTTCTTT. It translates to CASSYRGPNTEAFF.